The rows below give T cell receptor beta chains drawn from one sample of a study of identical twins' blood T cells. Via MiXCR, TCRdb re-called the 5' RACE reads, giving one row per CDR3 protein. The table lists fewer than 450,000 distinct CDR3 sequences, around 30% of them singletons. What was sequenced was PBMCs. The source of these receptors is a woman aged 18-55 years in good health. Both conserved end residues are part of each CDR3. Fields, in order: J gene, clone size, V gene, D gene, CDR3 protein, CDR3 DNA. A D gene is named only where the DNA matches it firmly. Only some rows state a clone size, as once, few, many or a class for expanded clones.

TRBJ1-4,few,TRBV5-1,.,CASSLNGQGEKLFF,TGCGCCAGCAGCTTGAACGGTCAGGGCGAAAAACTGTTTTTT
TRBJ2-2,few,TRBV7-9,.,CASEPIDVGELFF,TGTGCCAGCGAACCTATCGATGTCGGGGAGCTGTTTTTT
TRBJ1-5,few,TRBV20-1,.,CSARSGAAPQHF,TGCAGTGCTAGATCAGGGGCTGCGCCCCAGCATTTT
TRBJ2-5,.,TRBV7-3,TRBD1,CASSPQRTGVETQYF,TGTGCCAGCAGCCCCCAGAGGACAGGGGTGGAGACCCAGTACTTC
TRBJ1-1,once,TRBV19,.,CASSIMGNTEAFF,TGTGCCAGTAGTATTATGGGGAACACTGAAGCTTTCTTT
TRBJ2-5,few,TRBV20-1,.,CSARGGQWTQYF,TGCAGTGCTAGGGGCGGCCAGTGGACCCAGTACTTC
TRBJ2-1,many,TRBV6-1,.,CASARSALTSYNEQFF,TGTGCCAGCGCTCGATCGGCACTTACCTCCTACAATGAGCAGTTCTTC
TRBJ1-1,.,TRBV7-9,.,CAGVPPLNTEAFF,TGTGCCGGCGTCCCTCCCTTGAACACTGAAGCTTTCTTT
TRBJ1-2,.,TRBV6-1,.,CASMTEINYGNTF,TGTGCCAGCATGACGGAAATTAACTATGGCAACACCTTC
TRBJ1-1,.,TRBV18,.,CASSPGSGDTEAFF,TGTGCCAGCTCACCAGGGTCAGGGGACACTGAAGCTTTCTTT
TRBJ2-2,.,TRBV11-3,.,CASDGGTTAISNTGELFF,TGTGCCAGCGACGGCGGGACAACAGCTATATCGAACACCGGGGAGCTGTTTTTT
TRBJ1-1,.,TRBV10-2,.,CASGGKGGPEAFF,TGCGCCAGCGGTGGAAAGGGAGGTCCTGAAGCTTTCTTT
TRBJ1-1,.,TRBV10-3,.,CASEKTRGTEAFF,TGTGCCTCCGAAAAAACGAGGGGCACTGAAGCTTTCTTT
TRBJ1-6,.,TRBV2,.,CASSNQNSPLHF,TGTGCCAGCAGCAATCAGAATTCACCCCTCCACTTT
TRBJ1-4,.,TRBV2,.,CASSVRGNSGKLFF,TGTGCCAGCAGTGTCAGGGGTAACTCTGGAAAACTGTTTTTT
TRBJ1-2,.,TRBV9,TRBD1,CASSVGQGNYGYTF,TGTGCCAGCAGCGTAGGACAGGGGAACTATGGCTACACCTTC
TRBJ2-2,.,TRBV18,TRBD2,CASSPRREFTRELFF,TGTGCCAGCTCCCCCCGGCGGGAGTTTACCCGGGAGCTGTTTTTT
TRBJ1-1,many,TRBV20-1,TRBD1,CSAPAGGLSNTEAFF,TGCAGTGCCCCGGCAGGGGGCCTTTCGAACACTGAAGCTTTCTTT
TRBJ2-2,.,TRBV29-1,.,CSVVFRGDTGELFF,TGCAGCGTTGTTTTCAGGGGGGACACCGGGGAGCTGTTTTTT
TRBJ2-3,.,TRBV3-1,.,CASSQRTSTDTQYF,TGTGCCAGCAGCCAGAGGACTAGCACAGATACGCAGTATTTT
TRBJ1-1,.,TRBV20-1,TRBD1,CSAYKQGAITEAFF,TGCAGTGCTTATAAACAGGGGGCGATCACTGAAGCTTTCTTT
TRBJ1-3,few,TRBV2,.,CASSEALMTLGIYF,TGTGCCAGCAGTGAAGCGCTAATGACCCTCGGCATATATTTT
TRBJ1-1,.,TRBV20-1,.,CSARDRRVRTEAFF,TGCAGTGCTAGAGACCGGAGGGTAAGGACTGAAGCTTTCTTT
TRBJ1-5,.,TRBV5-1,.,CASSPMAETDHIQPQHF,TGCGCCAGCTCCCCCATGGCTGAGACGGATCACATCCAGCCCCAGCATTTT
TRBJ1-1,many,TRBV28,.,CASSPGVRAFF,TGTGCCAGCAGTCCGGGGGTCAGAGCTTTCTTT
TRBJ2-1,.,TRBV11-1,.,CASSLRRAVSYNEQFF,TGTGCCAGCAGCTTAAGACGGGCGGTGTCCTACAATGAGCAGTTCTTC
TRBJ2-7,.,TRBV9,.,CASSVTAGYSYDQYF,TGTGCCAGCAGCGTAACGGCAGGATATTCCTACGATCAGTACTTC